This TCR beta chain appears in the sequencing data of a study of control samples from healthy donors and cancer patients. Method: immunoSEQ multiplex PCR; TCRdb's copy keeps in-frame clones and lacks some. The sample shows approximately 69,000 clones, about nine tenths of them seen only once. V lost 6 bases to trimming and J lost 2 bases; unmatched junction nucleotides: 15. The length of the CDR3 is 17 residues. Germline CDR1 KGHSH, CDR2 LQKENI. The clonotype originates from a man aged 60 to 69 with colorectal cancer. Sample: PBMCs. V is TRBV18 and J is TRBJ1-2; 7 bases line up with TRBD1. The CDR3 DNA follows: TGTGCCAGCTCCCCCGGACAGGCGGAGTTTTTCAACTATGGCTACACCTTC. Translated, it gives CASSPGQAEFFNYGYTF.